Below are 18 T cell receptor beta chains sequenced from a single sample in a study of blood T cell repertoires in COVID-19. Data came from immunoSEQ multiplex PCR; TCRdb stores just in-frame clones and leaves some out. Found here are tens of thousands of clones, roughly 86% of them singletons; the top ten hold about 9.4%. Sequencing was carried out using peripheral blood. The receptors were sampled from a man aged 55 to 70 with acute or convalescent COVID-19.

The gene calls are TRBV5-4 and TRBJ2-2; 14 bases align to TRBD2. After removal of 0 bases from V and 0 bases from J, the junction contained 4 bases not matched to a gene. In germline, CDR1 is SGHNT, CDR2 YYREEE (reference sequence). CDR3 length equals 19 residues. CDR3 sequence reads: CASSLARTSGRTNTGELFF. The CDR3 DNA sequence: TGTGCCAGCAGCTTGGCAAGGACTAGCGGGAGGACGAACACCGGGGAGCTGTTTTTT.

The chain has TRBV30 and TRBJ1-5; 9 nucleotides align to TRBD1. From germline, CDR1 is GTSNPN and CDR2 SVGIG (reference sequence). This CDR3 contains 15 residues. V trimming: 1 base; J trimming: 4 bases; junction bases outside the gene matches: 5. CDR3 sequence: CAWSGQTGGNQPQHF. In DNA form, the CDR3 reads TGTGCCTGGAGTGGTCAGACAGGGGGGAATCAGCCCCAGCATTTT.

This clone has only one observation. V is TRBV11-2 and J is TRBJ1-5, with 8 bases fitting TRBD1. Germline loops: CDR1 SGHAT, CDR2 FQNNGV. Trimming at V came to 1 base and at J to 7 bases, leaving 3 bases not matched to a gene. The CDR3 has 14 residues. The CDR3 here is CASSLGQGNQPQHF. CDR3 DNA sequence: TGTGCCAGCAGCTTAGGACAGGGGAACCAGCCCCAGCATTTT.

This rearrangement joins TRBV5-1 to TRBJ1-3; TRBD1 is a possible D gene (6 bases). The CDR3 is made up of 15 amino acids. Germline V lookup: CDR1 SGHRS, CDR2 YFSETQ. V dropped 4 bases and J dropped 4 bases, with 15 bases sitting between them. The CDR3 is CASSITGSAGNTIYF. The CDR3 DNA sequence: TGCGCCAGCAGCATAACAGGGTCGGCAGGAAACACCATATATTTT.

This chain uses TRBV7-9 with TRBJ1-2, with D hard to call. Germline CDR1 and CDR2: SEHNR and FQNEAQ (reference sequence). The CDR3 length is 11 residues. Trimming removed 6 bases from V and 1 base from J, with 3 bases in between. In DNA, the CDR3 is TGTGCCAGCAGTAGTAACTATGGCTACACCTTC. As protein: CASSSNYGYTF.

The chain joins TRBV6-5 to TRBJ1-2, with D possibly matching TRBD1 (6 bases). CDR3 length equals 15 residues. V was clipped by 0 bases and J by 1 base, with 9 bases between them. The V gene's germline CDR1 is MNHEY and CDR2 SVGAGI. In DNA, the CDR3 is TGTGCCAGCAGTTACTCAACAGGGTTTAACTATGGCTACACCTTC. Residues: CASSYSTGFNYGYTF.

Here the CDR3 DNA reads TGTGCCAGCAGTTCACAGGGAGGGAGGAACACTGAAGCTTTCTTT. Translation gives CASSSQGGRNTEAFF. The chain recombines TRBV2 with TRBJ1-1; maybe TRBD1 (6 bases). The CDR3 has 15 amino acids. Deletions cut 5 bases from V and 1 base from J, with 14 bases between. Germline V gene lookup returns CDR1 SNHLY and CDR2 FYNNEI.

V usage is TRBV28 and J usage is TRBJ1-5; D gene unclear. The CDR3 covers 14 residues. Trimming took 6 bases from V and 5 from J, leaving 14 bases between them. Germline V gene lookup returns CDR1 MDHEN and CDR2 SYDVKM. The CDR3, as DNA: TGTGCCAGCAGGCCCGAGAGAGCGGATCAGCCCCAGCATTTT. As protein: CASRPERADQPQHF.

V and J are TRBV12-3 or TRBV12-4 and TRBJ2-3; no firm D call. The CDR3 is made up of 11 amino acids. Trimming left V 3 bases short and J 11 bases short, with 9 bases between. CDR3 region: CASSLIQEQYF. CDR3 DNA sequence: TGTGCCAGCAGTTTGATCCAGGAGCAGTATTTT.

The genes are TRBV6-2 or TRBV6-3 and TRBJ1-6; D uncertain. Deletions cut 3 bases from V and 9 bases from J, with 15 bases between. This CDR3 region has 15 residues. Germline values: CDR1 MNHEY, CDR2 SVGEGT. This chain's CDR3 is CASSYPHPGGSPLHF. The CDR3 nucleotides read TGTGCCAGCAGTTATCCACATCCTGGAGGTTCACCCCTCCACTTT.

This chain connects TRBV6-2 or TRBV6-3 to TRBJ1-6; TRBD1 agrees at 7 bases. V shed 5 bases and J 7 bases; nucleotides not matched to a gene: 5. Looked up from germline, CDR1 is MNHEY and CDR2 is SVGEGT. The CDR3 has 14 amino acids. Here the CDR3 reads CASSTRGWNSPLHF. The CDR3 bases are TGTGCCAGCAGTACCAGGGGGTGGAATTCACCCCTCCACTTT.

The V call is TRBV19, the J call TRBJ2-7; D not resolved. The CDR3 extends over 15 amino acids. V gave up 0 bases and J gave up 2 bases, with 11 bases separating them. Germline V gene sequence: CDR1 LNHDA, CDR2 SQIVND (reference sequence). The CDR3 reads CASSIDRASPYEQYF. DNA for the CDR3: TGTGCCAGTAGTATAGATAGAGCTTCGCCCTACGAGCAGTACTTC.

J is TRBJ1-2 and V is TRBV6-5; D might be TRBD1 (6 bases). The germline gives CDR1 MNHEY, CDR2 SVGAGI. Deletions cut 6 bases from V and 6 bases from J, with 14 bases between. This CDR3 spans 13 amino acids. The DNA for the CDR3 is TGTGCCAGCAGAAGGGACAACTTACATGGCTACACCTTC. Its protein is CASRRDNLHGYTF.

A single count supports this clone. V gene TRBV18 combines with J gene TRBJ2-5; D may be TRBD1 (6 bases). Between the trimmed V and J ends, which lost 1 base and 4 bases, there was a span of 7 bases. The CDR3 runs to 13 residues. CDR1 is KGHSH, CDR2 LQKENI, per germline. CDR3 DNA sequence: TGTGCCAGCTCACCACGGGGGCTAGAGACCCAGTACTTC. Amino acids: CASSPRGLETQYF.

The chain recombines TRBV6-1 with TRBJ2-2; weak D call: TRBD2 (5 bases). CDR1 is MNHNS, CDR2 SASEGT, per germline. The CDR3 has 14 amino acids. V lost 2 bases, J lost 4 bases, and 8 bases lay in between. The CDR3 nucleotides are TGTGCCAGCAGTGAACGTCTAGCCACCGGGGAGCTGTTTTTT. Its protein is CASSERLATGELFF.

The J gene is TRBJ2-1, the V gene TRBV4-3, with 9 positions matching TRBD2. The CDR3 loop spans 15 amino acids. Germline V lookup: CDR1 LGHNA, CDR2 YSLEER. The V segment lost 0 bases and the J segment 8 bases; nucleotides outside the gene matches: 5. CDR3 sequence (DNA): TGCGCCAGCAGCCAAGAGCGGGAGGGCCAGTATGAGCAGTTCTTC. It is translated as CASSQEREGQYEQFF.

This chain joins TRBV15 and TRBJ1-2; TRBD1 might be the D (6 bases). CDR1 is LNHNV and CDR2 is YYDKDF in the germline V gene (reference sequence). The CDR3 sequence is 13 residues long. V was pared by 0 bases and J by 12 bases, with 14 bases between. This CDR3 reads CATSRDQQGGDTF. CDR3 bases: TGTGCCACCAGCAGAGATCAACAGGGTGGTGACACCTTC.

The sample holds a few counts of this clone. The chain uses TRBV6-1 and TRBJ1-3; D gene unclear. The germline V and J ends were trimmed by 4 bases and 1 base, with 14 bases remaining between them. There are 16 residues in the CDR3. Germline CDR1 reads MNHNS; CDR2 reads SASEGT. CDR3 in amino acids: CASSGGHSSSGNTIYF. In nucleotides, the CDR3 is TGTGCCAGCAGTGGCGGGCACAGCAGTTCTGGAAACACCATATATTTT.